These T cell receptor beta chains were read from a single sample in a study of blood T cells in healthy people across ages. TCRdb called the 5' RACE reads again in MiXCR, with one record for every CDR3 protein. The table has around 1,000,000 distinct CDR3 sequences, about 23% seen once. The data were also submitted as part of a second study, on T cells of mothers and their children.

The sequenced material came from blood. Source of these receptors: a girl aged 2 to 10 in good health. CDR3s include the opening cysteine and the closing phenylalanine or tryptophan. D genes are given only for firm matches. Some rows mark clone size as missing; the rest say once, few, many or name a class of expanded clone.

abundance | d_gene | j_gene | v_gene | CDR3aa | CDR3nt
- | - | TRBJ2-2 | TRBV6-2/TRBV6-3 | CASSPSPGTPNTGELLF | TGTGCCAGCAGCCCCTCTCCCGGGACACCTAACACCGGGGAGCTGCTTTTT
few | TRBD1 | TRBJ1-6 | TRBV19 | CASGTGGSVGSPLHF | TGTGCCAGTGGGACAGGGGGCAGCGTCGGTTCACCCCTCCACTTT
few | - | TRBJ1-1 | TRBV9 | CASSVGLGNTEAFF | TGTGCCAGCAGCGTAGGGTTAGGAAACACTGAAGCTTTCTTT
- | - | TRBJ2-2 | TRBV28 | CASSGRAFTGELFF | TGTGCCAGCAGTGGCAGGGCTTTCACCGGGGAGCTGTTTTTT
- | TRBD1 | TRBJ2-1 | TRBV7-2 | CASRQGNSYNEQFF | TGTGCCAGCAGACAGGGGAACTCCTACAATGAGCAGTTCTTC
- | - | TRBJ2-1 | TRBV15 | CATSRDSLGQFF | TGTGCCACCAGCAGAGACAGTCTGGGGCAGTTCTTC
once | - | TRBJ1-2 | TRBV7-3 | CASSVQGSYGYTF | TGTGCCAGCAGCGTACAGGGATCCTATGGCTACACCTTC
- | TRBD2 | TRBJ2-7 | TRBV20-1 | CSASPKSGDPIAFYEQYF | TGCAGTGCTAGCCCTAAAAGCGGGGACCCCATTGCCTTTTACGAGCAGTACTTC
- | TRBD1 | TRBJ1-2 | TRBV7-2 | CASSAGQGGNGYTF | TGTGCCAGCAGCGCCGGACAGGGTGGGAATGGCTACACCTTC
- | TRBD2 | TRBJ2-7 | TRBV28 | CASRLGLAGDGYEQYF | TGTGCCAGCAGATTAGGACTAGCGGGAGACGGATACGAGCAGTACTTC
- | - | TRBJ1-4 | TRBV7-9 | CASSLAPGVNEKLFF | TGTGCCAGCAGCTTAGCGCCGGGGGTTAATGAAAAACTGTTTTTT
few | - | TRBJ2-7 | TRBV7-9 | CASSLARGQASSYEQYF | TGTGCCAGCAGCTTAGCGCGGGGGCAGGCGAGCTCCTACGAGCAGTACTTC
few | - | TRBJ2-7 | TRBV2 | CAILGIMDYEQYF | TGTGCCATCCTAGGGATTATGGACTACGAGCAGTACTTC
few | - | TRBJ1-1 | TRBV6-5 | CASSYQRTAFF | TGTGCCAGCAGTTACCAAAGGACGGCTTTCTTT
few | - | TRBJ1-6 | TRBV7-2 | CASSPPSYNSPLHF | TGTGCCAGCAGTCCGCCCTCCTATAATTCACCCCTCCACTTT
- | TRBD2 | TRBJ2-5 | TRBV5-1 | CASSLGGRAETQYF | TGCGCCAGCAGCTTGGGAGGGAGGGCAGAGACCCAGTACTTC
- | - | TRBJ2-7 | TRBV7-9 | CASSLIYGLDGYEQYF | TGTGCCAGCAGCCTAATTTATGGACTGGATGGCTACGAGCAGTACTTC
- | - | TRBJ1-3 | TRBV7-9 | CASSLNRDSGNTIYF | TGTGCCAGCAGCTTGAACAGGGACTCTGGAAACACCATATATTTT
- | - | TRBJ1-1 | TRBV7-8 | CASSSAGGNTEAFF | TGTGCCAGCAGCTCAGCGGGGGGGAACACTGAAGCTTTCTTT
- | - | TRBJ1-2 | TRBV5-6 | CASSTGGNYGYAF | TGTGCCAGCAGCACGGGTGGTAACTATGGCTACGCCTTC
- | - | TRBJ1-1 | TRBV5-1 | CASSLAIGRGGTEAFF | TGCGCCAGCAGCTTGGCTATAGGGAGAGGGGGCACTGAAGCTTTCTTT